Below, 15 T cell receptor beta chains from the same sample are listed, as sequenced in a study of blood T cell repertoires in COVID-19. Data came from immunoSEQ multiplex PCR; TCRdb stores just in-frame clones and leaves some out. The data contain more than 95,000 clones, over 75% of them singletons. Specimen: peripheral blood. The receptors stem from a human donor in a cohort sampled during active or convalescent COVID-19.

The chain is built from TRBV12-5 and TRBJ1-1, with D possibly matching TRBD1 (5 bases). Per the germline V gene, CDR1 is LGHNT and CDR2 is FRNRAP. The germline V and J ends were trimmed by 0 bases and 3 bases, with 14 bases remaining between them. The CDR3 is made up of 16 amino acids. The CDR3 DNA reads as TGTGCTAGTGGTTTGGTGGGTCGGGGGTCGGACACTGAAGCTTTCTTT. Its protein product is CASGLVGRGSDTEAFF.

This chain links TRBV6-1 with TRBJ2-2, with TRBD2 identical over 9 bases. The CDR3 extends over 17 amino acids. Germline lookup yields CDR1 MNHNS and CDR2 SASEGT. J lost 4 bases, V lost 4 bases, and 10 bases had no gene match. The CDR3 sequence: CASSVSRGGPATGELFF. The CDR3 nucleotides are TGTGCCAGCAGTGTATCGCGGGGGGGCCCGGCCACCGGGGAGCTGTTTTTT.

The CDR3 DNA reads TGTGCCAGTAGAAGAGCTAACTATGGCTACACCTTC. Its protein is CASRRANYGYTF. The chain couples TRBV19 to TRBJ1-2; D gene unclear. In germline, CDR1 is LNHDA, CDR2 SQIVND (reference sequence). The V and J ends lost 6 bases and 0 bases respectively, with 5 bases between them. CDR3 length equals 12 residues.

This chain links TRBV7-2 with TRBJ1-1; 8 nucleotides match TRBD1. With 3 bases clipped from V and 6 bases from J, the junction kept 6 bases outside the gene matches. This CDR3 contains 14 residues. Germline V gene sequence: CDR1 SGHTA, CDR2 FQGNSA. In DNA, the CDR3 is TGTGCCAGCAGCTTCGGACAGGGTCGGTCTGAAGCTTTCTTT. Protein sequence: CASSFGQGRSEAFF.

This clone was seen only a few times. The chain uses TRBV3-1 (or the pseudogene TRBV3-2) and TRBJ2-7; possibly TRBD1 for D (6 bases). V dropped 1 base and J dropped 0 bases, with 10 bases sitting between them. The CDR3 sequence is 15 residues long. Looked up from germline, CDR1 is LGHDT and CDR2 is YNNKEL (reference sequence). The CDR3 DNA reads TGTGCCAGCAGCCAAGGGTTGGGGGCCTCCTACGAGCAGTACTTC. Amino acids: CASSQGLGASYEQYF.

V usage is TRBV7-2 and J usage is TRBJ2-3, with D possibly matching TRBD2 (6 bases). CDR3 length: 14 amino acids. V lost 5 bases and J lost 2, with 11 bases in between. Germline CDR1 reads SGHTA; CDR2 reads FQGNSA. CDR3 residues: CASSTTSSTDTQYF. The CDR3 DNA reads as TGTGCCAGCAGCACGACTAGTTCCACAGATACGCAGTATTTT.

The V gene is TRBV7-3, the J gene TRBJ1-3; 7 bases agree with TRBD1. Losses at the gene ends were 5 bases for V and 0 bases for J; bases not matched to a gene: 7. This CDR3 comprises 16 residues. In germline, CDR1 is SGHTA, CDR2 FQGTGA. CDR3 nucleotides: TGTGCCAGCAGCCCGGGACAGTTCGACTCTGGAAACACCATATATTTT. Its translation is CASSPGQFDSGNTIYF.

This rearrangement joins TRBV7-8 to TRBJ2-6, with D possibly being TRBD2 (5 bases). The germline CDR1 and CDR2 sequences are SGHVS and FQNEAQ. CDR3 length: 17 residues. V was clipped by 3 bases and J by 4 bases, with 16 bases between them. The CDR3 coding sequence is TGTGCCAGCAGCTTCCTAGCCGGGTTGGGCGGGGCCAACGTCCTGACTTTC. Translating it yields CASSFLAGLGGANVLTF.

The chain recombines TRBV6-4 with TRBJ2-3; perhaps TRBD1 as D (6 bases). The length of the CDR3 is 14 residues. V lost 3 bases and J lost 2, with 9 bases in between. Germline CDR1 reads MRHNA; CDR2 reads SNTAGT. The CDR3, as DNA: TGTGCCAGCAGTGAGGGACACTTCACAGATACGCAGTATTTT. Protein sequence: CASSEGHFTDTQYF.

This clone has just a few counts. The chain employs TRBV4-1 and TRBJ1-5; D gene uncertain. The CDR3 covers 15 residues. The V end lost 3 bases, the J end lost 3 bases, and 12 bases lay between the germline ends. Germline V gene data show CDR1 as MGHRA and CDR2 as YSYEKL. The CDR3 sequence: CASSHQARHNQPQHF. The CDR3 DNA reads TGCGCCAGCAGCCACCAGGCCAGGCACAATCAGCCCCAGCATTTT.

The V call is TRBV18, the J call TRBJ2-1; D is uncertain. V shed 4 bases and J shed 1 base, with 5 bases lying between them. Germline values: CDR1 KGHSH, CDR2 LQKENI. The CDR3 covers 13 residues. CDR3 sequence: CASSQESYNEQFF. The CDR3 DNA reads as TGTGCCAGCTCACAGGAGTCCTACAATGAGCAGTTCTTC.

The J gene is TRBJ1-6, the V gene TRBV12-3 or TRBV12-4; D remains unclear. The V end was cut by 6 bases, the J end by 10 bases, with 13 bases between. The CDR3 totals 13 residues. CDR3 in DNA: TGTGCCAGCAGGGCGGGAGCCAAATCACCCCTCCACTTT. Its translation is CASRAGAKSPLHF.

The rearrangement links TRBV24-1 to TRBJ1-6; 8 nucleotides match TRBD1. The CDR3 has 20 amino acids. With 4 bases clipped from V and 8 bases from J, the junction kept 21 bases outside the gene matches. Germline V gene lookup returns CDR1 KGHDR and CDR2 SFDVKD. CDR3 sequence (DNA): TGTGCCACCAGTGACCTAGGGGGACAGGACTACAAGGGAATGGATTCACCCCTCCACTTT. Amino acid sequence: CATSDLGGQDYKGMDSPLHF.

The genes are TRBV19 and TRBJ1-6, with 10 bases aligning to TRBD1. Per the germline V gene, CDR1 is LNHDA and CDR2 is SQIVND (reference sequence). Trimming removed 4 bases from V and 7 bases from J; junction bases left unmatched: 7. This CDR3 region has 16 residues. The CDR3 spells CASSTQPGQGNSPLHF. Written as DNA, the CDR3 is TGTGCCAGTAGTACTCAACCGGGACAGGGGAATTCACCCCTCCACTTT. Using reference TRBV19 and TRBJ1-6 for the parts outside the CDR3, the full variable domain is DGGITQSPKYLFRKEGQNVTLSCEQNLNHDAMYWYRQDPGQGLRLIYYSQIVNDFQKGDIAEGYSVSREKKESFPLTVTSAQKNPTAFYLCASSTQPGQGNSPLHFGNGTRLTVT.

This clone has more than one count but fewer than ten. The rearrangement joins TRBV5-1 to TRBJ2-7; a possible D gene is TRBD2 (6 bases). The CDR3 totals 16 residues. Germline values: CDR1 SGHRS, CDR2 YFSETQ. V lost 9 bases and J lost 2, with 24 bases in between. In DNA form, the CDR3 reads TGCGCCACCAAACTTCAAACCGGGACTGAGACCTACGAGCAGTACTTC. This encodes CATKLQTGTETYEQYF.